This T cell receptor beta chain was found in a study of blood T cell repertoires in COVID-19. V trimming: 2 bases; J trimming: 2 bases; junction bases outside the gene matches: 3. The CDR3 covers 14 residues. CDR1 is MNHNS, CDR2 SASEGT, per germline. Each recovered donor of Cohort 3 presented with two negative PCRs, clearance, or symptom resolution. In the study's own analysis: Nucleated cell counts were estimated from reference gene primer amplification. TCRdb's table, derived via immunoSEQ multiplex PCR, lists solely in-frame clones and lacks some. D and trimming were read from the DNA, whereas the V and J calls and clone size are those reported in that table. The sample consists of 150,000 to 200,000 clones, roughly 84% of them appearing once.

This sequence was found in a man in his 60s who had recovered from COVID-19. The rearrangement links TRBV6-1 to TRBJ2-7; 7 bases are shared with TRBD2. Sequencing was performed on PBMCs or T cells enriched from blood (not recorded which). As DNA, the CDR3 is TGTGCCAGCAGTGAATACCTAGCGGCCTACGAGCAGTACTTC. Translation: CASSEYLAAYEQYF.